This T cell receptor beta chain is from a study of blood T cell repertoires in COVID-19. Using immunoSEQ multiplex PCR, the repertoire was profiled, and TCRdb retains in-frame clones only, with some absent. The sample holds some 300,000 clones, 85% to 90% seen once. The sequenced sample consisted of peripheral blood. The receptor comes from a woman younger than 45 with COVID-19, enrolled during active disease.

In nucleotides, the CDR3 is TGTGCCAGCAGTGACAGTGACACTGAAGCTTTCTTT. This sequence encodes CASSDSDTEAFF. The genes are TRBV7-9 and TRBJ1-1, with D perhaps matching TRBD1 (5 bases). V was pared by 6 bases and J by 3 bases, with 8 bases between. CDR1 and CDR2 from the germline V gene are SEHNR and FQNEAQ (reference sequence). The CDR3 consists of 12 residues.